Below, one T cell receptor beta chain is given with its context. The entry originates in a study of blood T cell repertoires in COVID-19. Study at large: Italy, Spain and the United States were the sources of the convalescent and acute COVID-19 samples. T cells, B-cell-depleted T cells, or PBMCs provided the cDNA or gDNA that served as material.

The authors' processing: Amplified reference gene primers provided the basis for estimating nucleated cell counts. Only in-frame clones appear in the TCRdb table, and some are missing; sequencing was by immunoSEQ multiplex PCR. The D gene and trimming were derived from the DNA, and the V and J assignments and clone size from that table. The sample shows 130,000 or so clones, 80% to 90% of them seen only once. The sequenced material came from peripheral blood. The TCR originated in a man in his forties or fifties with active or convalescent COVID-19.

CDR3 amino acids: CASSEYGSEAFF. The CDR3 DNA reads as TGTGCCAGCAGTGAATACGGTAGTGAAGCTTTCTTT. The J gene is TRBJ1-1, the V gene TRBV6-1; D call uncertain. Trimming stripped 2 bases from V and 7 bases from J, with 8 bases between. This CDR3 is built from 12 residues. CDR1 is MNHNS and CDR2 is SASEGT in the germline V gene.